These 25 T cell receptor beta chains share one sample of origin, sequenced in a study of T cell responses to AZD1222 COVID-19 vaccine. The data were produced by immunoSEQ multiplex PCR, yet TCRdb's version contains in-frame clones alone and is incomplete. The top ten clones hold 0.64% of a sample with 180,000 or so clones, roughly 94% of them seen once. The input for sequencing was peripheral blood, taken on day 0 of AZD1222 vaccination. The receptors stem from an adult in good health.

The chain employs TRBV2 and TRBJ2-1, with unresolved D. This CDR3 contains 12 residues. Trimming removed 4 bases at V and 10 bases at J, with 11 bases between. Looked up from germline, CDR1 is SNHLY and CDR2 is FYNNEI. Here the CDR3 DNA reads TGTGCCAGCAGTGGGCGTATAGCAGAGCAGTTCTTC. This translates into CASSGRIAEQFF.

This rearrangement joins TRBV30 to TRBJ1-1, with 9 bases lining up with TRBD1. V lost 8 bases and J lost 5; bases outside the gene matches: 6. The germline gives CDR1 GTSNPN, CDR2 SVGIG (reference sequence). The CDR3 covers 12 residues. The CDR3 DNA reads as TGTGCCGAGGGACAGGGAGAAACTGAAGCTTTCTTT. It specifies CAEGQGETEAFF. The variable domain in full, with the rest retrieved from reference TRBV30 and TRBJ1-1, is SQTIHQWPATLVQPVGSPLSLECTVEGTSNPNLYWYRQAAGRGLQLLFYSVGIGQISSEVPQNLSASRPQDRQFILSSKKLLLSDSGFYLCAEGQGETEAFFGQGTRLTVV.

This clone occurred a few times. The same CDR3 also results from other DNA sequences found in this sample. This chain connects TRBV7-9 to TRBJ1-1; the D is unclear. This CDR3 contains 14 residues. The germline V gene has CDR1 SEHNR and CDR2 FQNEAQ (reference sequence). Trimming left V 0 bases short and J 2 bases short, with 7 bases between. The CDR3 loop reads CASSLAQFNTEAFF. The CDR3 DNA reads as TGTGCCAGCAGCTTAGCGCAGTTTAACACTGAAGCTTTCTTT.

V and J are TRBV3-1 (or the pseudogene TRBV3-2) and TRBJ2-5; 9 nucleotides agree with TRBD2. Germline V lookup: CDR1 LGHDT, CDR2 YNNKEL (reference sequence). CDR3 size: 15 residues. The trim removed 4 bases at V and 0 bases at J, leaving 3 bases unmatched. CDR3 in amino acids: CASSLRGGDQETQYF. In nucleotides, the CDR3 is TGTGCCAGCAGCCTGCGGGGGGGGGACCAAGAGACCCAGTACTTC.

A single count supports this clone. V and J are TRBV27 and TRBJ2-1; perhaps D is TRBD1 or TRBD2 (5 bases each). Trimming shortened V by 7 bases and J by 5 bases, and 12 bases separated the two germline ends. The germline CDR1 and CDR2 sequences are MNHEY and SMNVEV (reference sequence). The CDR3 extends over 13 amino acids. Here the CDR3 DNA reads TGTGCCAGCAAGGGGAGTGGGGACAATGAGCAGTTCTTC. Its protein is CASKGSGDNEQFF.

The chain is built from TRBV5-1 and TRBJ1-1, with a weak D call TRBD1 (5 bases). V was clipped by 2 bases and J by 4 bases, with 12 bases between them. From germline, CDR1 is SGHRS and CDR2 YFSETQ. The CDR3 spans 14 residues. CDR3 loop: CASSLSGMSTEAFF. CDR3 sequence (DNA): TGCGCCAGCAGCTTATCAGGGATGAGCACTGAAGCTTTCTTT.

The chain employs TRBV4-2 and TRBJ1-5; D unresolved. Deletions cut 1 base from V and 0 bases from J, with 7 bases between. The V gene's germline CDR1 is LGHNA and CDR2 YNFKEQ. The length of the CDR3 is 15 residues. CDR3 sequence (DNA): TGTGCCAGCAGCCAAGCGGGTGTTAGCAATCAGCCCCAGCATTTT. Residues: CASSQAGVSNQPQHF.

The CDR3: CASSLSREKLFF. The CDR3, as DNA: TGTGCCAGCAGCCTCTCGAGAGAAAAACTGTTTTTT. The rearrangement uses TRBV11-2 and TRBJ1-4; no definite D call. Trimming left V 5 bases short and J 8 bases short, with 9 bases between. Germline lookup yields CDR1 SGHAT and CDR2 FQNNGV. The CDR3 is made up of 12 amino acids.

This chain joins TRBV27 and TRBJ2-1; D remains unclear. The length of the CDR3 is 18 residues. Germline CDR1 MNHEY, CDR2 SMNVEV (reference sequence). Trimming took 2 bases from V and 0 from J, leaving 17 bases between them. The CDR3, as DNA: TGTGCCAGCAGTTTAGGGTTCGAGCGCCAAGCCTCCTACAATGAGCAGTTCTTC. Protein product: CASSLGFERQASYNEQFF.

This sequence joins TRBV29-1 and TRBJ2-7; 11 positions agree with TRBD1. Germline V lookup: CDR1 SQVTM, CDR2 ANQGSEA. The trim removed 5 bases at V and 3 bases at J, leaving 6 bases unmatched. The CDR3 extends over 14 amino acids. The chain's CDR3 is CSVTGTGGFYEQYF. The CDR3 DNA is TGCAGCGTTACCGGGACAGGGGGTTTCTACGAGCAGTACTTC.

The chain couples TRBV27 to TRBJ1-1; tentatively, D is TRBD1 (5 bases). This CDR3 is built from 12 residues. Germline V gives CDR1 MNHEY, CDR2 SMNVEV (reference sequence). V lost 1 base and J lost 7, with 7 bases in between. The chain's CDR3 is CASSLWGGEAFF. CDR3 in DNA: TGTGCCAGCAGTTTATGGGGGGGTGAAGCTTTCTTT.

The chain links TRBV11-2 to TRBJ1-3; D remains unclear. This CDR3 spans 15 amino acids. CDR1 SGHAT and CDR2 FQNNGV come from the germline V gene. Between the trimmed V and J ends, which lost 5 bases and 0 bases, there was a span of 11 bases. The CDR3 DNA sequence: TGTGCCAGCAGCATCGGAACCTCCTCTGGAAACACCATATATTTT. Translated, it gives CASSIGTSSGNTIYF. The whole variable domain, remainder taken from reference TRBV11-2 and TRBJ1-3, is EAGVAQSPRYKIIEKRQSVAFWCNPISGHATLYWYQQILGQGPKLLIQFQNNGVVDDSQLPKDRFSAERLKGVDSTLKIQPAKLEDSAVYLCASSIGTSSGNTIYFGEGSWLTVV.

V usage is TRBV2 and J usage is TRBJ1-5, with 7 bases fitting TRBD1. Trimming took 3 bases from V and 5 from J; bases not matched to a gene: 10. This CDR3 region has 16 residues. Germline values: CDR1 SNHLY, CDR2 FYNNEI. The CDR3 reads CASSEGQGVFDQPQHF. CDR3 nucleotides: TGTGCCAGCAGTGAGGGCCAGGGGGTTTTTGATCAGCCCCAGCATTTT. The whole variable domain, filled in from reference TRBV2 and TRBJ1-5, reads EPEVTQTPSHQVTQMGQEVILRCVPISNHLYFYWYRQILGQKVEFLVSFYNNEISEKSEIFDDQFSVERPDGSNFTLKIRSTKLEDSAMYFCASSEGQGVFDQPQHFGDGTRLSIL.

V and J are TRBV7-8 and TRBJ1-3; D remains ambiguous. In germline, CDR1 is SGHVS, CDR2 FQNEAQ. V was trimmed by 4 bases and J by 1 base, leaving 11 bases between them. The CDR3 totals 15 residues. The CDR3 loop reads CASSSPRGSGNTIYF. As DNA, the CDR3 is TGTGCCAGCAGCTCCCCCCGGGGATCTGGAAACACCATATATTTT. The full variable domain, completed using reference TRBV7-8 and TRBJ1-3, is GAGVSQSPRYKVAKRGQDVALRCDPISGHVSLFWYQQALGQGPEFLTYFQNEAQLDKSGLPSDRFFAERPEGSVSTLKIQRTQQEDSAVYLCASSSPRGSGNTIYFGEGSWLTVV.

CDR3 nucleotides: TGTGCCTGGGGCAGACAGGGAGTCCAGCCCCAGCATTTT. This translates into CAWGRQGVQPQHF. This chain links TRBV30 with TRBJ1-5; 7 bases match TRBD1. The germline CDR1 and CDR2 sequences are GTSNPN and SVGIG (reference sequence). Trimming removed 5 bases from V and 7 bases from J; junction bases left unmatched: 8. The CDR3 length is 13 residues.

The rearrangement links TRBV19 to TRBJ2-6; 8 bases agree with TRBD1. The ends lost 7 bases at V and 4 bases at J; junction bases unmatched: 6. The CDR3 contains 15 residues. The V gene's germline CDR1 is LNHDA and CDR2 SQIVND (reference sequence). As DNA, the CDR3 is TGTGCCAGTATTCCGGACAGGGTCGGGGCCAACGTCCTGACTTTC. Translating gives CASIPDRVGANVLTF.

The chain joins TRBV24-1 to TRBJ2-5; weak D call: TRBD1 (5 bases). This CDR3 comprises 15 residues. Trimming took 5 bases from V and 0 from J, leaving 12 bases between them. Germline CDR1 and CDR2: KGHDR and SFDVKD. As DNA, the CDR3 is TGTGCCACCAGTGCAGGGTGGAAACACCAAGAGACCCAGTACTTC. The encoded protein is CATSAGWKHQETQYF.

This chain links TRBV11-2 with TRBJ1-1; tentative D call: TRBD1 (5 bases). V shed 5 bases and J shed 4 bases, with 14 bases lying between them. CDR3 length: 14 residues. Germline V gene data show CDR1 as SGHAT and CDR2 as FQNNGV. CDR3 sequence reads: CASSPGGLGTEAFF. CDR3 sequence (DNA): TGTGCCAGCAGCCCGGGGGGGTTGGGCACTGAAGCTTTCTTT.

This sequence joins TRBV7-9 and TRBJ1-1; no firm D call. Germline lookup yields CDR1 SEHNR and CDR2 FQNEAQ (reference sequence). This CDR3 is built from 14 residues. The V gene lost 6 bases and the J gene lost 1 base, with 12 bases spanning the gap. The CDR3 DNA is TGTGCCAGCAGTTATCTCGACAAGAACACTGAAGCTTTCTTT. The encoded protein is CASSYLDKNTEAFF.

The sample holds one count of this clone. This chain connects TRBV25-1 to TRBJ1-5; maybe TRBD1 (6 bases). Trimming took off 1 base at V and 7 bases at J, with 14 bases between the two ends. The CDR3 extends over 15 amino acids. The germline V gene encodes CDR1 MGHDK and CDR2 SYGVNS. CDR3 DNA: TGTGCCAGCAGTGAATTTGGGGGGCCCAGCCAGCCCCAGCATTTT. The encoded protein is CASSEFGGPSQPQHF.

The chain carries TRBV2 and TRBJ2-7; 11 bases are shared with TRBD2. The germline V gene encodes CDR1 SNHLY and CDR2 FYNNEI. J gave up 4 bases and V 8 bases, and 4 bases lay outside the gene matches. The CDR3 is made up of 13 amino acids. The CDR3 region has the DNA TGTGCCAGCTTACGGACTAGCGGGTACGAGCAGTACTTC. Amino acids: CASLRTSGYEQYF.

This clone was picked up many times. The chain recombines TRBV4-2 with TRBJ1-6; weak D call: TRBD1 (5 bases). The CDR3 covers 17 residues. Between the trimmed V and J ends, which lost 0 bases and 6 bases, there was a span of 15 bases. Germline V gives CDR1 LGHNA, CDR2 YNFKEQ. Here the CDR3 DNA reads TGTGCCAGCAGCCAAGACAGGGCCGGGAGGGGTAATTCACCCCTCCACTTT. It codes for CASSQDRAGRGNSPLHF.

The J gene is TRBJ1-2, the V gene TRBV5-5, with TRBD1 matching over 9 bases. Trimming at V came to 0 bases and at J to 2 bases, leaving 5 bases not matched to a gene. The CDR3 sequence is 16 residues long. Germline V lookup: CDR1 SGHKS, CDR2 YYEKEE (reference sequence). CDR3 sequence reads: CASSLGDREANYGYTF. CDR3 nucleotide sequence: TGTGCCAGCAGCTTGGGGGACAGGGAGGCAAACTATGGCTACACCTTC.

DNA for the CDR3: TGTGCCAGCAGCCAAGGGGGGAGCATCAATCAGCCCCAGCATTTT. Encoded protein: CASSQGGSINQPQHF. This chain connects TRBV28 to TRBJ1-5, with D perhaps matching TRBD1 (6 bases). The CDR3 totals 15 residues. Germline CDR1 MDHEN, CDR2 SYDVKM. V shed 6 bases and J shed 3 bases, with 15 bases lying between them.

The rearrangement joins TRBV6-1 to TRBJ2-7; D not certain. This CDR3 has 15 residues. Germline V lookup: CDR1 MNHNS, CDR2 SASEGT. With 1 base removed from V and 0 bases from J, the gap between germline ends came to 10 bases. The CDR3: CASSEGWASSYEQYF. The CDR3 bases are TGTGCCAGCAGTGAAGGATGGGCTAGCTCCTACGAGCAGTACTTC.